The 15 T cell receptor beta chains reported below all come from one sample, sequenced in a study of T cell responses to AZD1222 COVID-19 vaccine. The repertoire was sequenced with immunoSEQ multiplex PCR; TCRdb's copy has only in-frame clones and lacks some. The sample consists of 120,000 to 150,000 clones, 85% to 90% of them appearing once. Here the sequenced sample was peripheral blood, taken 28 days after the second AZD1222 dose. These receptor sequences come from an adult who received the AZD1222 COVID-19 vaccine.

V usage is TRBV10-3 and J usage is TRBJ1-4; TRBD1 is a possible D gene (5 bases). The CDR3 runs to 15 residues. V lost 8 bases and J 0 bases, leaving 13 bases between the germline ends. Germline V gene sequence: CDR1 ENHRY, CDR2 SYGVKD. CDR3 sequence reads: CAIGAGPTTNEKLFF. The CDR3 nucleotides are TGTGCCATCGGGGCGGGGCCCACAACTAATGAAAAACTGTTTTTT.

This clone showed up just once. The chain is built from TRBV7-2 and TRBJ1-2; 9 bases match TRBD1. Germline trimming cut 1 base from V and 7 bases from J; bases unmatched to any gene: 4. The V gene's germline CDR1 is SGHTA and CDR2 FQGNSA. The CDR3 extends over 14 amino acids. The CDR3: CASSLGGQGGGYTF. In DNA form, the CDR3 reads TGTGCCAGCAGCTTAGGGGGACAGGGAGGTGGCTACACCTTC.

DNA for the CDR3: TGTGCCAGCAGCAAGGGAAAGAATCAGCCCCAGCATTTT. This codes for CASSKGKNQPQHF. J is TRBJ1-5 and V is TRBV21-1. TRBV21-1 is assigned pseudogene status. The CDR3 extends over 13 amino acids.

This rearrangement joins TRBV6-5 to TRBJ2-7; TRBD1 might be the D (8 bases). Germline V gives CDR1 MNHEY, CDR2 SVGAGI. The CDR3 consists of 14 residues. V dropped 7 bases and J dropped 2 bases, with 15 bases sitting between them. The DNA for the CDR3 is TGTGCCAGCACCTACAGGGGGGGGACCTACGAGCAGTACTTC. Its translation: CASTYRGGTYEQYF.

The rearrangement uses TRBV28 and TRBJ1-2; possibly TRBD1 for D (5 bases). Trimming cost V 2 bases and J 8 bases, with 24 bases left between them. Germline lookup yields CDR1 MDHEN and CDR2 SYDVKM. CDR3 size: 17 residues. CDR3 in amino acids: CASSLNWGGVLGRGYTF. The CDR3 DNA follows: TGTGCCAGCAGTTTAAACTGGGGGGGAGTCCTGGGCCGCGGCTACACCTTC.

This clone turned up a few times. CDR3 sequence (DNA): TGTGCCAGCAGTGACCCGCCGGGCCCTCTAAAACTGTTTTTT. It is translated as CASSDPPGPLKLFF. The chain recombines TRBV2 with TRBJ1-4; no reliable D call. V was shortened by 3 bases and J by 10 bases, with 15 bases between the two germline ends. In germline, CDR1 is SNHLY, CDR2 FYNNEI. CDR3 size: 14 residues.

V gene TRBV5-6 combines with J gene TRBJ2-7; the match to TRBD1 covers 10 bases. V shed 3 bases and J 4 bases; nucleotides not matched to a gene: 4. The CDR3 spans 14 residues. Germline CDR1 is SGHDT and CDR2 is YYEEEE. CDR3 in DNA: TGTGCCAGCAGCTCGACAGGGGGCGGTTACGAGCAGTACTTC. Translated: CASSSTGGGYEQYF.

The genes are TRBV19 and TRBJ1-4, with no clear D. Trimming pared 1 base from V and 0 bases from J, leaving 15 bases between. This CDR3 contains 18 residues. Germline CDR1 LNHDA, CDR2 SQIVND (reference sequence). The CDR3 spells CASSIGRGPSATNEKLFF. The CDR3 DNA reads as TGTGCCAGTAGTATAGGTCGCGGACCTAGTGCAACTAATGAAAAACTGTTTTTT.

This rearrangement joins TRBV21-1 to TRBJ1-2; TRBD1, the table's D call, lacks a check against the DNA. TRBV21-1 is reported as a pseudogene. The CDR3 sequence is 15 residues long. CDR3 region: CASSKGDRGDYGYTF. The CDR3 nucleotides are TGTGCCAGCAGCAAAGGGGACAGGGGAGACTATGGCTACACCTTC.

This chain links TRBV19 with TRBJ2-4; D is unclear. This CDR3 contains 11 residues. Germline CDR1 reads LNHDA; CDR2 reads SQIVND (reference sequence). V gave up 9 bases and J gave up 2 bases, with 5 bases separating them. The chain's CDR3 is CARPPKNIQYF. Here the CDR3 DNA reads TGTGCCAGGCCCCCCAAAAACATTCAGTACTTC.

The V call is TRBV19, the J call TRBJ1-5; D is ambiguous. V dropped 3 bases and J dropped 7 bases, with 10 bases sitting between them. The CDR3 loop spans 13 amino acids. The germline gives CDR1 LNHDA, CDR2 SQIVND (reference sequence). CDR3 DNA sequence: TGTGCCAGTAGTATGGAGGCGCGGCAGCCCCAGCATTTT. The encoded protein is CASSMEARQPQHF.

Comment on this clone: A junction end diverges from the germline sequence, so it may reflect a read error. The rearrangement links TRBV4-1 to TRBJ1-4; D is unclear. Looked up from germline, CDR1 is MGHRA and CDR2 is YSYEKL. The CDR3 contains 15 residues. CDR3 sequence reads: CASSQGPPAAEQLFF. In nucleotides, the CDR3 is TGCGCCAGCAGCCAAGGACCTCCAGCGGCTGAACAACTGTTTTTT.

The CDR3 DNA reads as TGTGCCAGCAGTGAAATAGAGGATTATGGCTACACCTTC. This encodes CASSEIEDYGYTF. V usage is TRBV2 and J usage is TRBJ1-2; D gene unclear. Germline V lookup: CDR1 SNHLY, CDR2 FYNNEI. The CDR3 sequence is 13 residues long. Trimming removed 2 bases at V and 5 bases at J, with 9 bases between.

This sequence joins TRBV9 and TRBJ2-7, with 15 bases aligning to TRBD2. With 4 bases clipped from V and 4 bases from J, the junction kept 21 bases outside the gene matches. Germline loops: CDR1 SGDLS, CDR2 YYNGEE. This CDR3 is built from 21 residues. The CDR3 DNA reads as TGTGCCAGCAGCCCACCAACCTTGGGACTAGCGGGAGGCCATGGGGCTTACGAGCAGTACTTC. Translating it yields CASSPPTLGLAGGHGAYEQYF.

The chain combines TRBV6-1 with TRBJ1-6; a possible D gene is TRBD1 (6 bases). Germline loops: CDR1 MNHNS, CDR2 SASEGT. Trimming removed 2 bases from V and 9 bases from J, with 14 bases in between. The CDR3 loop spans 15 amino acids. The CDR3 reads CASSERDTSSSPLHF. CDR3 nucleotide sequence: TGTGCCAGCAGTGAACGGGACACTTCGAGTTCACCCCTCCACTTT.